One TCR beta chain is described in this entry. This clonotype was found a few times. The antigen it recognizes is unknown. Per-base quality was not reported, and no clone a single base away is much larger than it. Stable Graves' hyperthyroidism was defined as no progression to ophthalmopathy during 18 months of follow-up. The hyperthyroidism patients were between 18 and 65 years old and newly diagnosed, with a disease duration of less than 2 months. Any patient with an uncontrolled infection, another autoimmune disease, pregnancy or lactation was excluded. Diagnoses were based on clinical symptoms, serum thyroxine and TRAb, thyroid ultrasound and orbital computed tomography. Ficoll-Paque density gradient centrifugation was used to isolate PBMCs from 8 to 10 ml of fresh peripheral blood. Trizol reagent was used to extract total RNA, and RNA quality was then checked on an Agilent 2100 Bioanalyzer. This record comes from a study of T cells in Graves' hyperthyroidism and ophthalmopathy (dated by TCRdb to between 2018 and 2020). As for the study more broadly: Peripheral blood was sampled at the time of initial diagnosis, prior to any treatment. To identify distinguishing TCR V-J signatures, a discovery cohort of around 100 patients was used, comprising 40 to 45 with Graves' ophthalmopathy and 55 to 65 with stable Graves' hyperthyroidism. Prospective prediction of ophthalmopathy was tested in an independent validation cohort consisting of about 19 hyperthyroidism patients and around 16 patients who later progressed to ophthalmopathy. The 95 to 100 discovery patients were divided at random into training and test sets in a 7:3 ratio. In addition, the study compared T-cell repertoires in thyroid tissue and in blood from several Graves' hyperthyroidism patients. Following sampling, methimazole starting at 30 mg daily was given to hyperthyroidism patients, and high-dose intravenous methylprednisolone was given to ophthalmopathy patients. The paper reports TCR Vbeta CDR3 sequencing of roughly 140 peripheral blood samples: 40 or so ophthalmopathy, fewer than 85 hyperthyroidism and approximately 17 progressor patients.

The CDR3 covers 12 residues, taking in both the cysteine and the phenylalanine. Only the CDR3 DNA stays, 36 bases, in frame from base 1. V loses 2 bases of germline sequence and J loses 7 bases, and the interval between the two ends is 7 bases. The germline V gene provides CDR1 KGHDR and CDR2 SFDVKD. What the study reported, not specific to this receptor: Ophthalmopathy was separated from stable hyperthyroidism by a 13 V-J signature model, with 85% to 90% sensitivity and 81% to 82% specificity obtained in cross-validation and 80%/75% obtained in testing. In validation, the model predicted progression to ophthalmopathy with approximately 70% sensitivity and approximately 72% specificity, a median of around six months before onset. Sample size was not statistically predetermined, and blinding of investigators to group allocation was not performed. Most expanded thyroid clonotypes (frequency above 0.001) were also detected in blood, suggesting blood repertoires may reflect thyroid immune responses.

Amplification of TCR beta CDR3 regions was carried out from RNA transcripts. The first round of RT-PCR for the TCR CDR3 was performed with the HTBI primer set and the Qiagen OneStep RT-PCR kit. Libraries were constructed in a second round of multiplex PCR, after which size selection and purification were carried out. The libraries were sequenced on an Illumina HiSeq2000 using paired-end 100 bp reads. In the paper's pipeline: Raw data were processed with SOAPnuke, discarding reads with adapters, uncalled bases, mean Phred below 15, or no exact constant-primer or identifier match. COPE v1.2.5 was used to merge the high-quality paired reads, and each unique nucleotide sequence was defined as a clonotype. MiTCR v1.1 was used to align the clonotypes against IMGT TRBV, TRBD and TRBJ reference segments. The analysis was restricted to V-J combinations with a frequency above 0.0001, which together covered about 99% of the repertoires. The TCS score was defined as the ratio of F50 (clonal expansion) to E x V (chaos), calculated using BLOSUM62-based TCRdist between CDR3 peptides within each V-J. Welch's t-statistics and random forest reduced 450 to 600 V-J features to roughly 13, which were used in a naive Bayes classifier (R e1071). TCRdb reprocessing: public reads trimmed at Q25 with fastp, clones called with MiXCR, in-frame beta chains kept. Identical CDR3 proteins give one entry, which carries the most common genes and DNA. It is TCRdb's table, rather than the study itself, that gives the V and J calls and clone size. The sample data list approximately 710,000 distinct CDR3 sequences, and 15% to 20% of these were observed just once. 15% of the sample is in the top ten clones.

The TCR sequence derives from a man aged 50-60 years with Graves' hyperthyroidism. Specimen: blood. Recombination joined TRBV24-1 with TRBJ1-2, with the D gene call left open. CDR3 region: CATSDSVGGYTF. The nucleotides read TGTGCCACCAGTGATTCCGTCGGTGGCTACACCTTC.